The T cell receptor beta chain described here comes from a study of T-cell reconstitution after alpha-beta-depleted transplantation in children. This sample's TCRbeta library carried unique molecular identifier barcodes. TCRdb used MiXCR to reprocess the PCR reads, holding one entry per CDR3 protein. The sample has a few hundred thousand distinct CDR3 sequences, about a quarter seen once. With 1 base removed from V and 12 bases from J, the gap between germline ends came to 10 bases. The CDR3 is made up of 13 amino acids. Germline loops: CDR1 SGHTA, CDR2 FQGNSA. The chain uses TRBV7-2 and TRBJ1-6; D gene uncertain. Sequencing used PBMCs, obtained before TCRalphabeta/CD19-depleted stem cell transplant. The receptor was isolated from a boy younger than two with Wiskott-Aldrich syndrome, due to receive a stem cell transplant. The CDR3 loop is CASSLVEGIPLHF. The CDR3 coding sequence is TGTGCCAGCAGCTTAGTGGAGGGAATACCCCTCCACTTT.